The clone carrying this T cell receptor (beta chain) showed up many times. The antigen is not known. This sample was taken from a study of spatial heterogeneity in lung cancer. Study results and limitations: The number of expanded tumor alpha and beta chains correlated with mutation number.

Time point described: sample taken at primary tumor resection. Unique molecular identifiers, one per molecule, were present on every TCR cDNA molecule. TCRdb reanalysed the 5' RACE reads using MiXCR and keeps one entry per CDR3 protein. The data show approximately 2,800 distinct CDR3 sequences, about a tenth seen once. The TCR originated in a male donor with early-stage non-small cell lung cancer. The input for sequencing was lung tumor tissue, taken at surgery.

The CDR3 is CASSYSTVSFTDTQYF. The CDR3 DNA sequence: TGCGCCAGCAGCTACTCGACAGTTTCTTTCACAGATACGCAGTATTTT. This chain joins TRBV5-1 and TRBJ2-3; D may be TRBD1 (5 bases). With 3 bases removed from V and 2 bases from J, the gap between germline ends came to 16 bases. The CDR3 runs to 16 residues. Germline V gene data show CDR1 as SGHRS and CDR2 as YFSETQ. The full variable domain, rest sourced from reference TRBV5-1 and TRBJ2-3, is KAGVTQTPRYLIKTRGQQVTLSCSPISGHRSVSWYQQTPGQGLQFLFEYFSETQRNKGNFPGRFSGRQFSNSRSEMNVSTLELGDSALYLCASSYSTVSFTDTQYFGPGTRLTVL.